The next 25 T cell receptor beta chains were all read from a single sample in a study of blood T cell repertoires in COVID-19. The method was immunoSEQ multiplex PCR; TCRdb's version includes in-frame clones alone and lacks a portion of them. The sample holds approximately 70,000 clones, about nine tenths seen once. Specimen: peripheral blood. Source of these receptors: a woman between 18 and 29 years old with acute or convalescent COVID-19.

The chain employs TRBV11-2 and TRBJ2-5; D is unclear. The CDR3 runs to 12 residues. The germline V and J ends were trimmed by 5 bases and 0 bases, with 4 bases remaining between them. Looked up from germline, CDR1 is SGHAT and CDR2 is FQNNGV. The CDR3 spells CASSQNQETQYF. CDR3 nucleotides: TGTGCCAGCAGCCAGAACCAAGAGACCCAGTACTTC.

The chain has TRBV5-1 and TRBJ2-7, with D hard to call. The CDR3 totals 13 residues. Germline V gives CDR1 SGHRS, CDR2 YFSETQ. Trimming removed 2 bases from V and 2 bases from J, with 8 bases in between. The CDR3 spells CASSLDKAYEQYF. In nucleotides, the CDR3 is TGCGCCAGCAGCTTAGACAAAGCCTACGAGCAGTACTTC. Using reference TRBV5-1 and TRBJ2-7 for the parts outside the CDR3, the full variable domain is KAGVTQTPRYLIKTRGQQVTLSCSPISGHRSVSWYQQTPGQGLQFLFEYFSETQRNKGNFPGRFSGRQFSNSRSEMNVSTLELGDSALYLCASSLDKAYEQYFGPGTRLTVT.

The CDR3 region is CASSGGAGGQETQYF. For the CDR3, the DNA is TGCGCCAGCAGCGGCGGAGCGGGGGGTCAAGAGACCCAGTACTTC. The chain carries TRBV5-1 and TRBJ2-5; the match to TRBD2 covers 9 bases. The CDR3 spans 15 residues. Germline V gene data show CDR1 as SGHRS and CDR2 as YFSETQ. The junction had 6 bases not matched to a gene; V was cut back by 4 bases and J by 2 bases.

The chain carries TRBV28 and TRBJ1-2; possible D gene TRBD1, 6 bases. The CDR3 runs 13 residues. Trimming cost V 5 bases and J 4 bases, with 11 bases left between them. CDR1 is MDHEN, CDR2 SYDVKM, per germline. CDR3 sequence (DNA): TGTGCCAGCAGTCCATCAGGGGCCTATGGCTACACCTTC. It is translated as CASSPSGAYGYTF.

The chain combines TRBV7-8 with TRBJ1-4, with D perhaps matching TRBD1 (6 bases). The CDR3 is made up of 15 amino acids. Looked up from germline, CDR1 is SGHVS and CDR2 is FQNEAQ. V lost 5 bases and J lost 7, with 17 bases in between. CDR3: CASSPRGGGGEKLFF. Written as DNA, the CDR3 is TGTGCCAGCAGCCCACGGGGAGGGGGTGGTGAAAAACTGTTTTTT.

The chain joins TRBV5-1 to TRBJ2-5, with D tentatively TRBD1 (6 bases). Deletions cut 5 bases from V and 4 bases from J, with 18 bases between. This CDR3 contains 15 residues. CDR1 SGHRS and CDR2 YFSETQ come from the germline V gene. Here the CDR3 DNA reads TGCGCCAGCAGTGAACTACCGGGACAAAGAGAGACCCAGTACTTC. Amino acids: CASSELPGQRETQYF.

CDR3 nucleotide sequence: TGTGCCAGCTCACCTGACTCGGAGGGCTACACCTTC. Amino acid sequence: CASSPDSEGYTF. V usage is TRBV18 and J usage is TRBJ1-2, with D unclear. Looked up from germline, CDR1 is KGHSH and CDR2 is LQKENI. V was shortened by 3 bases and J by 8 bases, with 10 bases between the two germline ends. CDR3 size: 12 residues.

As to this clone: Other nucleotide sequences from this sample produce the same CDR3. This sequence joins TRBV5-6 and TRBJ2-1; 10 bases match TRBD2. This CDR3 region has 15 residues. Per the germline V gene, CDR1 is SGHDT and CDR2 is YYEEEE. V lost 0 bases, J lost 3 bases, and 0 bases stayed unmatched. The CDR3: CASSLGLAGYNEQFF. In DNA, the CDR3 is TGTGCCAGCAGCTTGGGACTAGCGGGCTACAATGAGCAGTTCTTC.

The J gene is TRBJ1-1, the V gene TRBV5-1; TRBD1 matches 8 bases. The CDR3 extends over 14 amino acids. The germline V gene encodes CDR1 SGHRS and CDR2 YFSETQ. Losses at the gene ends were 4 bases for V and 5 bases for J; bases not matched to a gene: 7. CDR3 bases: TGCGCCAGCAGCCCGTGGACAGGGAAGACTGAAGCTTTCTTT. Its translation is CASSPWTGKTEAFF.

The chain employs TRBV18 and TRBJ2-5; TRBD2 aligns across 8 bases. Germline values: CDR1 KGHSH, CDR2 LQKENI. The trim removed 3 bases at V and 5 bases at J, leaving 2 bases unmatched. This CDR3 spans 13 amino acids. The CDR3 here is CASSPGLVETQYF. The CDR3 coding sequence is TGTGCCAGCTCACCGGGACTAGTGGAGACCCAGTACTTC.

The CDR3 region has the DNA TGTGCCAGCAGTGAGGTAGCGGGGTACTCAGATACGCAGTATTTT. Its translation: CASSEVAGYSDTQYF. The V and J genes are TRBV6-1 and TRBJ2-3; 8 bases map to TRBD2. The CDR3 is 15 amino acids. The J segment lost 4 bases and the V segment lost 3 bases, leaving 6 bases of the junction unmatched. Germline V CDR1 and CDR2: MNHNS, SASEGT.

The chain employs TRBV27 and TRBJ2-7; D gene unclear. Germline V CDR1 and CDR2: MNHEY, SMNVEV (reference sequence). The CDR3 sequence is 13 residues long. V lost 4 bases, J lost 1 base, and 8 bases lay in between. The CDR3 reads CASSYSSSYEQYF. The CDR3 DNA is TGTGCCAGCAGTTACAGTTCTTCCTACGAGCAGTACTTC.

This chain connects TRBV6-1 to TRBJ1-1; D is unclear. Germline assignment: CDR1 MNHNS and CDR2 SASEGT. Trimming left V 0 bases short and J 4 bases short, with 12 bases between. This CDR3 has 15 residues. The CDR3 DNA reads as TGTGCCAGCAGTGAAGCGCGACGGGTGGGCACTGAAGCTTTCTTT. It codes for CASSEARRVGTEAFF.

The DNA of the CDR3 is TGTGCCACCAGCAGAGGCGAGGGTTACGGTCAGCCCCAGCATTTT. Translated: CATSRGEGYGQPQHF. The chain employs TRBV15 and TRBJ1-5; D not resolved. Germline lookup yields CDR1 LNHNV and CDR2 YYDKDF (reference sequence). V was pared by 1 base and J by 6 bases, with 13 bases between. The CDR3 spans 15 residues.

For the CDR3, the DNA is TGCGCCAGCAGCTTGGGGACTAGCGGTGGAGGAGCGCAGTTCTTC. It encodes CASSLGTSGGGAQFF. This sequence joins TRBV5-1 and TRBJ2-1; 10 positions match TRBD2. Germline assignment: CDR1 SGHRS and CDR2 YFSETQ. The CDR3 totals 15 residues. Trimming removed 0 bases from V and 12 bases from J; junction bases left unmatched: 9.

The chain links TRBV5-4 to TRBJ2-5; 9 nucleotides align to TRBD1. V lost 4 bases, J lost 5 bases, and 9 bases stayed unmatched. CDR1 and CDR2 from the germline V gene are SGHNT and YYREEE (reference sequence). This CDR3 contains 15 residues. The CDR3 region is CASSIEQGAVETQYF. The CDR3 DNA follows: TGTGCCAGCAGCATCGAACAGGGGGCAGTGGAGACCCAGTACTTC.

This chain connects TRBV12-3 or TRBV12-4 to TRBJ2-1; 10 nucleotides align to TRBD2. The CDR3 has 13 residues. The J segment lost 6 bases and the V segment lost 6 bases, leaving 2 bases of the junction unmatched. The CDR3 DNA follows: TGTGCCAGCAGCCCTAGCGGGAGCAATGAGCAGTTCTTC. Translation: CASSPSGSNEQFF.

This chain uses TRBV5-1 with TRBJ2-5; TRBD2 matches 7 bases. Looked up from germline, CDR1 is SGHRS and CDR2 is YFSETQ. V trimming: 3 bases; J trimming: 2 bases; junction bases outside the gene matches: 4. The CDR3 extends over 14 amino acids. The CDR3 here is CASSSGTTQETQYF. The CDR3 region has the DNA TGCGCCAGCAGCTCTGGGACTACTCAAGAGACCCAGTACTTC.

The chain has TRBV2 and TRBJ1-5; a weak D match, TRBD1 (6 bases). V was trimmed by 4 bases and J by 7 bases, leaving 11 bases between them. Germline V CDR1 and CDR2: SNHLY, FYNNEI. The CDR3 length is 13 residues. CDR3 DNA: TGTGCCAGCAGTGCCGAACAGGGCCAGCCCCAGCATTTT. Protein: CASSAEQGQPQHF. Supplemented by reference TRBV2 and TRBJ1-5, the full variable domain reads EPEVTQTPSHQVTQMGQEVILRCVPISNHLYFYWYRQILGQKVEFLVSFYNNEISEKSEIFDDQFSVERPDGSNFTLKIRSTKLEDSAMYFCASSAEQGQPQHFGDGTRLSIL.

Only one count was recorded for this clone. The chain links TRBV3-1 (or the pseudogene TRBV3-2) to TRBJ1-1; a possible D gene is TRBD1 (5 bases). CDR1 LGHDT and CDR2 YNNKEL come from the germline V gene (reference sequence). V shed 4 bases and J shed 10 bases, with 19 bases lying between them. The CDR3 has 14 amino acids. DNA for the CDR3: TGTGCCAGCAGCCTGAAGACGGAAAAAACAGGAGCTTTCTTT. Amino acids: CASSLKTEKTGAFF.

The chain links TRBV7-6 to TRBJ1-1; D may be TRBD1 (5 bases). The CDR3 loop spans 14 amino acids. From germline, CDR1 is SGHVS and CDR2 FNYEAQ. Trimming pared 1 base from V and 6 bases from J, leaving 12 bases between. The CDR3 coding sequence is TGTGCCAGCAGCTTAGGCACCGGGGGGGCTGAAGCTTTCTTT. Protein sequence: CASSLGTGGAEAFF.

This chain links TRBV25-1 with TRBJ2-2, with 11 bases that match TRBD2. Germline V gene lookup returns CDR1 MGHDK and CDR2 SYGVNS. Trimming took 0 bases from V and 7 from J; bases not matched to a gene: 4. CDR3 length: 16 residues. The CDR3 DNA follows: TGTGCCAGCAGTGAATACGGGACTAGCGGTAGCGGGGAGCTGTTTTTT. This sequence encodes CASSEYGTSGSGELFF.

The chain combines TRBV7-9 with TRBJ2-5; 12 positions match TRBD2. CDR3 size: 14 residues. The trim removed 5 bases at V and 5 bases at J, leaving 3 bases unmatched. CDR1 and CDR2 (germline): SEHNR, FQNEAQ (reference sequence). CDR3 DNA sequence: TGTGCCAGCAGCGCTAGCGGGAGGGGGGAGACCCAGTACTTC. It encodes CASSASGRGETQYF.

V and J are TRBV2 and TRBJ1-1, with 9 bases fitting TRBD1. Trimming at V came to 6 bases and at J to 0 bases, leaving 11 bases not matched to a gene. The CDR3 is 17 residues long. CDR1 and CDR2 from the germline V gene are SNHLY and FYNNEI. CDR3 region: CASRPGTGRVMNTEAFF. CDR3 in DNA: TGTGCCAGCAGACCCGGGACAGGGAGGGTCATGAACACTGAAGCTTTCTTT.

This chain joins TRBV7-9 and TRBJ2-1; TRBD2 matches at 7 bases. The CDR3 runs to 15 residues. With V trimmed by 1 base and J by 6 bases, 6 bases remained unmatched. Germline V gives CDR1 SEHNR, CDR2 FQNEAQ (reference sequence). The CDR3 DNA reads TGTGCCAGCAGCTTAGTTGGCGGGAGCGTCAATGAGCAGTTCTTC. Its protein product is CASSLVGGSVNEQFF.